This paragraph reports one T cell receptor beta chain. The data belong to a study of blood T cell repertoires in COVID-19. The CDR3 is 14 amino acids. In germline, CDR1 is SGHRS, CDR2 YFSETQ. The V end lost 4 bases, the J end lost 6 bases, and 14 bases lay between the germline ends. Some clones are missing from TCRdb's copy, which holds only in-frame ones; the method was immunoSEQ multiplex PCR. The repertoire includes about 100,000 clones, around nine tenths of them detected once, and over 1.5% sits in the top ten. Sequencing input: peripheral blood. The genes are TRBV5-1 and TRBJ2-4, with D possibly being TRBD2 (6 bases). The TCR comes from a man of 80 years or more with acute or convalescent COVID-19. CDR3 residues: CASSPETGGNIQYF. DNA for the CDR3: TGCGCCAGCAGCCCGGAGACCGGGGGAAACATTCAGTACTTC.